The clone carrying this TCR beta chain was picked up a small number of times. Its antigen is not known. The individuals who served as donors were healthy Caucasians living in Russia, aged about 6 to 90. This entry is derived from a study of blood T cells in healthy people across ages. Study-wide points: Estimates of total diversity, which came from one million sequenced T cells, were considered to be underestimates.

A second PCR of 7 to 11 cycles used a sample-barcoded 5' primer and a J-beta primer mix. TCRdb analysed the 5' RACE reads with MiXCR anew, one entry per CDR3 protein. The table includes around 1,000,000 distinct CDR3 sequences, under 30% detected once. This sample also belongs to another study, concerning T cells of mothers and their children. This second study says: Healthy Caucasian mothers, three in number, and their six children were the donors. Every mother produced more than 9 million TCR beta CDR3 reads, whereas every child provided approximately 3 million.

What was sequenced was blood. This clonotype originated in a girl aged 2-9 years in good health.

The CDR3, as DNA: TGCAGCGTTGAGGGACTAGCGGGAGTGGGGATATACAATGAGCAGTTCTTC. This codes for CSVEGLAGVGIYNEQFF. The chain uses TRBV29-1 and TRBJ2-1; 14 bases agree with TRBD2. The CDR3 is 17 amino acids. V dropped 3 bases and J dropped 4; count of bases not matched to a gene: 8. Looked up from germline, CDR1 is SQVTM and CDR2 is ANQGSEA.